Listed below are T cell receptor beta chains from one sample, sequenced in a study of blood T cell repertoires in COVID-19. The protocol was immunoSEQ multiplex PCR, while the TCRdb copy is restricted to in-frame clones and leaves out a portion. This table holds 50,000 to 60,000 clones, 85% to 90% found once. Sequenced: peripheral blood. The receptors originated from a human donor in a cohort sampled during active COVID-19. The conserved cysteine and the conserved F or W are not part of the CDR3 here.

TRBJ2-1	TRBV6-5	ASLGRGRVGNEQF
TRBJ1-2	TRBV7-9	ASIGTDLYGYT
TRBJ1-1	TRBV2	ASSYTNTEAF
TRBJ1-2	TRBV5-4	ASSRQGQGWGYT
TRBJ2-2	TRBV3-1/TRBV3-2	ASSPGGAGDAGELF
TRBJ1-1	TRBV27	ASRIQGPNTEAF
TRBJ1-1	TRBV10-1	ASSSPGNTEAF
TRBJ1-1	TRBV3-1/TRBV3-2	ASSQDGQGYRKDTEAF
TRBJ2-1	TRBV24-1	ATSPEQGAYNEQF
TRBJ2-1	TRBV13	ASSSGGPGSSYNEQF
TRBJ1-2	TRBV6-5	ASTPDNYGYT
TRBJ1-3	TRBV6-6	ASSPDRAGNTIY
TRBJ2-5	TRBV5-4	ASSSRAIQYQETQY
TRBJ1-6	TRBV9	ASSSRATGSPLH
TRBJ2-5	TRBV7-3	ASSRGQQETQY
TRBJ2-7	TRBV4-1	ASSPISGGLSYEQY
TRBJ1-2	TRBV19	ASRGSGQALFYT
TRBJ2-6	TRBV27	ASSLQGGAGANVLT
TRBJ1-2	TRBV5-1	ASSLDSYGYT
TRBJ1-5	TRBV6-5	ASSPLGEVQPQH
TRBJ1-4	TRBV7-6	ASSLRRQDSNEKLF
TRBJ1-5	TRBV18	ASSPATGANQPQH
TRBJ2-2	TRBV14	ASRPGHRNTGELF
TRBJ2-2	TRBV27	ASSLKRTGELF
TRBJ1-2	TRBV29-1	SARTGTEDGYT
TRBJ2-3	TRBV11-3	ASSLGRGRPPDTQY
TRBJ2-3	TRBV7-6	ASSPGQGGVTDTQY
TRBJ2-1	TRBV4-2	ASSPAGGSSYNEQF
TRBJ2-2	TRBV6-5	ASSSLAGGSGELF
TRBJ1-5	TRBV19	ASSTDRGINQPQH
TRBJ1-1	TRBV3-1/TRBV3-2	ASSQGLSPGNTEAF
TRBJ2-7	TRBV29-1	SVWGPEQY
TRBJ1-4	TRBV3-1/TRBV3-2	ASSPRGGSTNEKLF
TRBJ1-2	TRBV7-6	ASSLQQGGYGYT
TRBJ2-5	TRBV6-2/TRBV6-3	ASSYSTSGRPETQY
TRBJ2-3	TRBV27	ASSFGRAQY
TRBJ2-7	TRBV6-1	ASSDARTGGWSYEQY
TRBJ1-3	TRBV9	ASSVGGTDTSGNTIY
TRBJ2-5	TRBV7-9	ASSLDLEETQY
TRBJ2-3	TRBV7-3	ASSLRRGAGVGSGTDTQY
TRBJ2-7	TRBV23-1	ASSQRRGLGDEQY
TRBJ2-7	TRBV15	ATSREGGGAREQY
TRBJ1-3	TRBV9	ASSVGRGSFGNTIY
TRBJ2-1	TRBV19	ASSETGSYNEQF
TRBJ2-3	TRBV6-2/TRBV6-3	ASSNPGTSLLVQY
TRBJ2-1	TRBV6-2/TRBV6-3	ASSYGGGGTTFPNEQF
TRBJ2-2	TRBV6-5	ASGGGITGELF